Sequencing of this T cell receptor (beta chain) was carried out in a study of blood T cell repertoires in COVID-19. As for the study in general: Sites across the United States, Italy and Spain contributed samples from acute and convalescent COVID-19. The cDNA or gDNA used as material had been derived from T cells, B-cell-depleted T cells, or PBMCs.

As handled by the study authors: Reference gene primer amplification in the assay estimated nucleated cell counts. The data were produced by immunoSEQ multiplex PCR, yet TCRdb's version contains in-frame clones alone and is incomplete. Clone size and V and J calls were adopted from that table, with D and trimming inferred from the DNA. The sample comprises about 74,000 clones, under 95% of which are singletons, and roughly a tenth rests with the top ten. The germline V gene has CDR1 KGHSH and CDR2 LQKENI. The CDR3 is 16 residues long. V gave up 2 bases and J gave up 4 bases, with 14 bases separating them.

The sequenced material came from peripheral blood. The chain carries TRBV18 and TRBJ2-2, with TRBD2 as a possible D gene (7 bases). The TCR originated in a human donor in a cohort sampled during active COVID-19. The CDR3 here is CASSPYPGGSTGELFF. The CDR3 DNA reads TGTGCCAGCTCACCATATCCGGGGGGCTCCACCGGGGAGCTGTTTTTT.